The clone carrying this TCR beta chain is a singleton in its sample. Per the study methods: Estimation of nucleated cell counts relied on the amplification of reference gene primers. Only in-frame clones appear in the TCRdb table, and some are missing; sequencing was by immunoSEQ multiplex PCR. V and J calls and clone size are given by that table; D and trimming were obtained from the DNA. The data hold 90,000 to 120,000 clones, with 85% to 90% observed a single time. The CDR3 is 12 residues long. Trimming removed 3 bases from V and 8 bases from J, with 8 bases in between. Germline V gives CDR1 KGHSH, CDR2 LQKENI. This record comes from a study of blood T cell repertoires in COVID-19. Study information: Samples taken during acute and convalescent COVID-19 were collected in the United States, Italy and Spain. The analysed material was cDNA or gDNA that came from T cells, B-cell-depleted T cells, or PBMCs.

The receptor's source is a human donor in a cohort sampled during active COVID-19. The V call is TRBV18, the J call TRBJ2-4; perhaps TRBD2 as D (6 bases). Sequences were obtained from peripheral blood. CDR3 in DNA: TGTGCCAGCTCACCGGGGGGAGACATTCAGTACTTC. This translates into CASSPGGDIQYF. Drawing the rest from reference TRBV18 and TRBJ2-4, the complete variable domain is NAGVMQNPRHLVRRRGQEARLRCSPMKGHSHVYWYRQLPEEGLKFMVYLQKENIIDESGMPKERFSAEFPKEGPSILRIQQVVRGDSAAYFCASSPGGDIQYFGAGTRLSVL.